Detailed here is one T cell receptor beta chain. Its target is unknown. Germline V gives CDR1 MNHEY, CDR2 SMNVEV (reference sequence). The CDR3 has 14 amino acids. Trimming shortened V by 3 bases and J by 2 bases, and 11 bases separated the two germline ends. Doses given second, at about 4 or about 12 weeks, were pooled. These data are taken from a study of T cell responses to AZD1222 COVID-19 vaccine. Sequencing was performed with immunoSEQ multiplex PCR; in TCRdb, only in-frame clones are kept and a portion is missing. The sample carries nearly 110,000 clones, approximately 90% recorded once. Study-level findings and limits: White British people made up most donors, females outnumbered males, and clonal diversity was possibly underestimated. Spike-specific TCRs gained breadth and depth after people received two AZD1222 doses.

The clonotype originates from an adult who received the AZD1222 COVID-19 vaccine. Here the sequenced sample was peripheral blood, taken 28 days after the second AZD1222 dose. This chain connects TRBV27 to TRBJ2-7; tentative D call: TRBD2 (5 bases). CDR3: CASSFRGKPYEQYF. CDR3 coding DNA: TGTGCCAGCAGTTTTCGGGGAAAGCCCTACGAGCAGTACTTC.